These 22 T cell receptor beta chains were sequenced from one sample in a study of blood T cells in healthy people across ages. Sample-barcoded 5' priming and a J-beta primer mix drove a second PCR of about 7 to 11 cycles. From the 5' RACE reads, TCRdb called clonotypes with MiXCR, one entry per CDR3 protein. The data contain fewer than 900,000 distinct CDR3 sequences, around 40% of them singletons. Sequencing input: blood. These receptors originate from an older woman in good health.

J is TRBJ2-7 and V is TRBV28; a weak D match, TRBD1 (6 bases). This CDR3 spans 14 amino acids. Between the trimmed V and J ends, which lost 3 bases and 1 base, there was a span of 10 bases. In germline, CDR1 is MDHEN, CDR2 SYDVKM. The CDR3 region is CASSLDRPSYEQYF. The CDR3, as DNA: TGTGCCAGCAGTTTGGACAGACCTTCCTACGAGCAGTACTTC.

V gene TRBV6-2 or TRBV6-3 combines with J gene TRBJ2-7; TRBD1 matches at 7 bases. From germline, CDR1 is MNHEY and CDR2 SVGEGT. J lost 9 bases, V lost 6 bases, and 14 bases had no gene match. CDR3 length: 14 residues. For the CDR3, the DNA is TGTGCCAGCAGCCGACAGGGACCCTACAATGGGCAGTACTTC. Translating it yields CASSRQGPYNGQYF.

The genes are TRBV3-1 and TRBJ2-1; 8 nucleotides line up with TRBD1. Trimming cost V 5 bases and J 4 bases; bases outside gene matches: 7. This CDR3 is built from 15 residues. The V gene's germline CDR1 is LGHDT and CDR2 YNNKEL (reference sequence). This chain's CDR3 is CASSLTHRGYNEQFF. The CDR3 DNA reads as TGTGCCAGCAGCTTAACCCACAGGGGGTACAATGAGCAGTTCTTC.

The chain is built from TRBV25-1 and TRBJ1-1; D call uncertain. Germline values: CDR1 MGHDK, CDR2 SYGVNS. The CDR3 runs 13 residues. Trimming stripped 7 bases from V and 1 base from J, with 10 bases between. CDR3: CASKYSGNTEAFF. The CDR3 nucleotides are TGTGCCAGCAAGTATTCAGGGAACACTGAAGCTTTCTTT.

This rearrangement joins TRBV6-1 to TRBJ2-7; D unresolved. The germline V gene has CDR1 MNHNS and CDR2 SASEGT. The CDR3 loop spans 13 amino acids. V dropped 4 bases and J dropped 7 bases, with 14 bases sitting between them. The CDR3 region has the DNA TGTGCCAGCAGTGGGCGGTGGGCGTCGGAGCAGTACTTC. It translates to CASSGRWASEQYF.

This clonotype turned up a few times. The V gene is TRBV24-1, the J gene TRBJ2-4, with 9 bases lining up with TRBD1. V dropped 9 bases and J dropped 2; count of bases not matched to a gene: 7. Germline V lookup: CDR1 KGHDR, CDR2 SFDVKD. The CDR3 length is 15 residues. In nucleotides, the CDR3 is TGTGCCACCGCGACGGGGACAGGGTCCAAAAACATTCAGTACTTC. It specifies CATATGTGSKNIQYF.

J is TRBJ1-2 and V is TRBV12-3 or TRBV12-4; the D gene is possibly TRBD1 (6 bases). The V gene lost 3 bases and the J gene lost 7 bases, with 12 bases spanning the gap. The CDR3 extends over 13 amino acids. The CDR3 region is CASSFPQGFGYTF. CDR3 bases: TGTGCCAGCAGTTTCCCTCAGGGGTTTGGCTACACCTTC.

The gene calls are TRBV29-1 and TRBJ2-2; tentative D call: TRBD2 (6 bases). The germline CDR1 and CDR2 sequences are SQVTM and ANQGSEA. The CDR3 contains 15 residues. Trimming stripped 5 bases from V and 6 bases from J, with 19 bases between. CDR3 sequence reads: CSVLVQETGAGELFF. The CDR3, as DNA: TGCAGCGTTTTGGTACAGGAAACGGGGGCCGGGGAGCTGTTTTTT.

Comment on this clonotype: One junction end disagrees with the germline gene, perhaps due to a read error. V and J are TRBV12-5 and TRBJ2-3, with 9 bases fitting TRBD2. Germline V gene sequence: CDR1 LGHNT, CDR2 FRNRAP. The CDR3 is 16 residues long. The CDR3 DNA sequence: TGTGCTAGTGGACCCTCGGGAGCGGGGGGTTCAGATGCGCAGTATTTT. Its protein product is CASGPSGAGGSDAQYF. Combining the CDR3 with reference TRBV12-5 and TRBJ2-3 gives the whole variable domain DARVTQTPRHKVTEMGQEVTMRCQPILGHNTVFWYRQTMMQGLELLAYFRNRAPLDDSGMPKDRFSAEMPDATLATLKIQPSEPRDSAVYFCASGPSGAGGSDAQYFGPGTRLTVL.

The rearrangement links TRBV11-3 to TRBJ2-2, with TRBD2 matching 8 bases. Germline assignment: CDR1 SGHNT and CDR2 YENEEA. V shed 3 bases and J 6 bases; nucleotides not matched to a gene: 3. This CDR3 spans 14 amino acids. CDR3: CASSLQRESGELFF. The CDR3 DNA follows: TGTGCCAGCAGCTTGCAGCGGGAGTCCGGGGAGCTGTTTTTT.

The CDR3 bases are TGTGCCAGCATTCTACATCCCAGGGGGCCCTACGAGCAGTACTTC. This codes for CASILHPRGPYEQYF. V usage is TRBV6-5 and J usage is TRBJ2-7, with TRBD1 identical over 8 bases. The CDR3 has 15 residues. CDR1 is MNHEY, CDR2 SVGAGI, per germline. With V trimmed by 7 bases and J by 2 bases, 10 bases remained unmatched.

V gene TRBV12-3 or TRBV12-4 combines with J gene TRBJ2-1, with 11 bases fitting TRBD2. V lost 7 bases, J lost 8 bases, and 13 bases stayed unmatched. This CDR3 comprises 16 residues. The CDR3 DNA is TGTGCCAGCATGATAGGTAGCGGGGGGGCTGTCTATGAGCAGTTCTTC. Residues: CASMIGSGGAVYEQFF.

The CDR3 nucleotides are TGTGCCAGCAGACCTGGGGGGACTGCAGATACGCAGTATTTT. Translated, it gives CASRPGGTADTQYF. The V call is TRBV6-6, the J call TRBJ2-3; a weak D match, TRBD2 (6 bases). The germline V gene has CDR1 MNHNY and CDR2 SVGAGI (reference sequence). This CDR3 has 14 amino acids. Trimming took 6 bases from V and 4 from J, leaving 14 bases between them.

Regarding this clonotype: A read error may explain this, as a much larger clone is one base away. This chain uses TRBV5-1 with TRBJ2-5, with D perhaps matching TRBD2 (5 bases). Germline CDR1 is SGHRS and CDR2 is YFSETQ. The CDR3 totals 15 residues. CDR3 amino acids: CVSSLAARVEETQYF. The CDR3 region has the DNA TGCGTCAGCAGCTTGGCCGCGAGGGTAGAGGAGACCCAGTACTTC.

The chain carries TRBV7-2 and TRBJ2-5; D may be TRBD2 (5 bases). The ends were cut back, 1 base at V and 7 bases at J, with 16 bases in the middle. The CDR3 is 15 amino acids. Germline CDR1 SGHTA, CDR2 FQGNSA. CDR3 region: CASSLEGRKAGTQYF. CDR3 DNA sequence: TGTGCCAGCAGCTTAGAAGGTCGGAAGGCGGGGACCCAGTACTTC.

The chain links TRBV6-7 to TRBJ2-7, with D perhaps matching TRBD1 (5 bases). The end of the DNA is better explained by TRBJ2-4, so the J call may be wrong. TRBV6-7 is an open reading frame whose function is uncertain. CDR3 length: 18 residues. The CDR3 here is CASSYPHLGREDKNIQYF. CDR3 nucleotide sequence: TGTGCCAGCAGTTACCCCCACCTGGGGCGAGAGGACAAAAACATTCAGTACTTC.

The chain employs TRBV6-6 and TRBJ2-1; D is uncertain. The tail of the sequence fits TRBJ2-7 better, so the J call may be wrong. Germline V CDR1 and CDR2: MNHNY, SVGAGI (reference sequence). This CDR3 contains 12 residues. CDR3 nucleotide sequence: TGTGCCAGCAGTCATCTAGTTATTGAGCAGTACTTC. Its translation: CASSHLVIEQYF.

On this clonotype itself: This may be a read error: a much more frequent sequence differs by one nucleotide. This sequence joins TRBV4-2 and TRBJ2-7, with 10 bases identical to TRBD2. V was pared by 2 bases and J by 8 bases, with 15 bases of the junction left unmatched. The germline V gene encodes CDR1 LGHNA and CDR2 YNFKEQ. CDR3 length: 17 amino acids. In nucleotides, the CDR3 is TGTGCCAGCAGCCAACGTCCCTTAGCGGGGGGACAATCGAAGCAGTACTTC. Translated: CASSQRPLAGGQSKQYF.

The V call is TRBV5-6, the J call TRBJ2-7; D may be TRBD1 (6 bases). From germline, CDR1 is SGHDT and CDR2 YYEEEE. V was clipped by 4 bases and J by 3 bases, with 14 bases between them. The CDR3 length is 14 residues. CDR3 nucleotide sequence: TGTGCCAGCAGCACCGGGACACCACTCTACGAGCAGTACTTC. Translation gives CASSTGTPLYEQYF.

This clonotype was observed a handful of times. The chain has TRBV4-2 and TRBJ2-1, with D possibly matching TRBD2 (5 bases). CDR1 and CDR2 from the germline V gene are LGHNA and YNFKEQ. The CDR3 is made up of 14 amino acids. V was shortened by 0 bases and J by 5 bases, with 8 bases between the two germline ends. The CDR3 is CASSQEGRDNEQFF. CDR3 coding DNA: TGTGCCAGCAGCCAAGAAGGGCGGGACAATGAGCAGTTCTTC.

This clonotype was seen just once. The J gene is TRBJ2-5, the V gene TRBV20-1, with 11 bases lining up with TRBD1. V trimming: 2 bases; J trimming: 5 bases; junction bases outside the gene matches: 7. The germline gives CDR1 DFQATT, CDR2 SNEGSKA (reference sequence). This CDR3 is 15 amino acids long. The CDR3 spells CSARFGTGGQETQYF. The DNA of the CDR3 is TGCAGTGCTAGATTCGGGACAGGGGGTCAGGAGACCCAGTACTTC.

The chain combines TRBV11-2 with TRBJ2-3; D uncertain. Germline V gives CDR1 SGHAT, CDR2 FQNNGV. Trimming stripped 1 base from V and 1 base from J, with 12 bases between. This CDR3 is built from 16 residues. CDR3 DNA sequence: TGTGCCAGCAGCTTAGGAGGCGTCCCTCGCACAGATACGCAGTATTTT. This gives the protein CASSLGGVPRTDTQYF.